These T cell receptor beta chains were read from a single sample in a study of cytomegalovirus exposure and HLA in healthy donors. Profiled with immunoSEQ multiplex PCR; TCRdb holds only in-frame clones, not every one. This table has roughly 200,000 clones, roughly 12% appearing once. Sequencing input: PBMCs. These receptors all come from a man in his fifties in good health and CMV-seropositive. Both conserved end residues are part of each CDR3. Each record gives: clone size, D gene, J gene, V gene, CDR3 length, CDR3 DNA, CDR3 protein. A D gene is named only where the DNA matches it firmly. Only part of the rows carry a size: once, few, many, or a class if the clone is expanded.

>few|.|TRBJ2-3|TRBV28|12
TGTGCCACCAGGGGGGGGTGGGATACGCAGTATTTT
CATRGGWDTQYF
>.|.|TRBJ1-5|TRBV5-1|15
TGCGCCAGCAGCTTGCTCGGGTATAGCAATCAGCCCCAGCATTTT
CASSLLGYSNQPQHF
>few|.|TRBJ1-3|TRBV5-1|17
TGCGCCAGCAGCTCAGGCACGTCGGGGGGGAAGTCAAACACCATATATTTT
CASSSGTSGGKSNTIYF
>.|TRBD2|TRBJ2-5|TRBV27|16
TGTGCCAGCAGTTCCCGACTAGCGGGGCGCCAAGAGACCCAGTACTTC
CASSSRLAGRQETQYF
>few|.|TRBJ1-2|TRBV5-4|15
TGTGCCAGCAGAGCTTGGGAGACAGGAAGCTATGGCTACACCTTC
CASRAWETGSYGYTF
>.|TRBD2|TRBJ2-2|TRBV6-1|15
TGTGCCAGCAGTGAGCCGGGACTAGCGGCCGGGGAGCTGTTTTTT
CASSEPGLAAGELFF
>few|.|TRBJ2-1|TRBV27|17
TGTGCCAGCAGTACCCCCCGCCAGGGGGGCACCTACAATGAGCAGTTCTTC
CASSTPRQGGTYNEQFF
>.|.|TRBJ1-3|TRBV7-3|13
TGTGCCAGCAGCTCTTATTCTGGAAACACCATATATTTT
CASSSYSGNTIYF
>few|.|TRBJ1-4|TRBV19|15
TGTGCCAGTTCACCGGGGTACACAACTAATGAAAAACTGTTTTTT
CASSPGYTTNEKLFF
>few|.|TRBJ2-4|TRBV12-5|14
TGTGCTAGTGGCCTCGGACTAGCCAAAAACATTCAGTACTTC
CASGLGLAKNIQYF